The 18 T cell receptor beta chains below all came from one sample that was sequenced in a study of CD8+ T cells in alopecia areata (dated by TCRdb to 2016 to 2018). According to the study, the label for this sample's time point signals: around 29 days on oral tofacitinib. What the treatment or condition label conveys for this sample: oral pan-JAK inhibitor, 5-10 mg twice daily. The method behind the library was the immunoSEQ multiplex PCR assay. RNA was extracted from all samples and reverse transcribed into cDNA as template for TCR sequencing. Imported from immuneACCESS, the table was reduced by TCRdb to in-frame sequences with V and J called. These copies leave out some clones; in studies compared against another copy, an unresolved V gene accounts for under half, and the cause of the remainder is not known. Within this sample are approximately 140,000 clones, with about 86% of them counted one time only. Together, the top ten hold roughly an eighth of the sample.

This material consisted of CD8+ T cells sorted from blood, taken at week 4, from a patient treated with tofacitinib. The receptors stem from a human donor with alopecia areata.

This clone has a handful of counts. The chain links TRBV29-1 to TRBJ2-1; 7 positions agree with TRBD1. Germline assignment: CDR1 SQVTM and CDR2 ANQGSEA. The CDR3 is made up of 14 amino acids. Trimming took 3 bases from V and 6 from J; bases not matched to a gene: 8. The CDR3, as DNA: TGCAGCGTTGAGACGGGACAGACGCTCAATGAGCAGTTCTTC. Protein product: CSVETGQTLNEQFF.

The chain employs TRBV6-5 and TRBJ2-7; 7 positions match TRBD2. The CDR3 is 13 residues long. The junction had 6 bases not matched to a gene; V was cut back by 7 bases and J by 3 bases. Germline CDR1 reads MNHEY; CDR2 reads SVGAGI. The CDR3 DNA sequence: TGTGCCAGCACCCCGGGACTAATCTACGAGCAGTACTTC. It specifies CASTPGLIYEQYF.

The rearrangement joins TRBV29-1 to TRBJ2-1, with TRBD2 matching over 13 bases. V lost 1 base and J lost 0; bases outside the gene matches: 9. This CDR3 spans 19 amino acids. The germline V gene encodes CDR1 SQVTM and CDR2 ANQGSEA. The CDR3 region is CSVEGRGLAGEGSYNEQFF. The CDR3 DNA reads as TGCAGCGTTGAAGGGCGAGGACTAGCGGGGGAGGGCTCCTACAATGAGCAGTTCTTC.

The chain has TRBV4-1 and TRBJ1-1, with D hard to call. V lost 1 base and J lost 5, with 5 bases in between. The germline V gene has CDR1 MGHRA and CDR2 YSYEKL. CDR3 length equals 12 residues. The CDR3 region has the DNA TGCGCCAGCAGCCAAGGCAGGACTGAAGCTTTCTTT. Translated, it gives CASSQGRTEAFF.

This clone occurred a few times. The sample contains more than one DNA sequence encoding this CDR3. The chain carries TRBV6-1 and TRBJ2-7; D is unclear. The V end lost 4 bases, the J end lost 4 bases, and 2 bases lay between the germline ends. The V gene's germline CDR1 is MNHNS and CDR2 SASEGT. The CDR3 has 10 residues. CDR3 nucleotides: TGTGCCAGCAGTGTTTACGAGCAGTACTTC. Protein sequence: CASSVYEQYF.

The chain uses TRBV6-6 and TRBJ2-3, with 9 bases that match TRBD2. The V and J ends lost 0 bases and 11 bases, in that order; junction bases with no gene match: 12. CDR3 length: 16 amino acids. CDR1 MNHNY and CDR2 SVGAGI come from the germline V gene (reference sequence). CDR3 DNA: TGTGCCAGCAGTTACTCGAAGTCTAGCGGGGCCCTAATGCAGTATTTT. Its translation: CASSYSKSSGALMQYF.

The rearrangement joins TRBV5-6 to TRBJ1-1, with 7 bases identical to TRBD1. V gave up 4 bases and J gave up 2 bases; unmatched junction bases: 11. Germline-derived CDR1 and CDR2 are SGHDT and YYEEEE. The CDR3 spans 16 residues. The CDR3 loop is CASSTQGVLFNTEAFF. The CDR3, as DNA: TGTGCCAGCAGCACCCAGGGGGTCCTCTTTAACACTGAAGCTTTCTTT. The full variable domain, its missing parts supplied by reference TRBV5-6 and TRBJ1-1, is DAGVTQSPTHLIKTRGQQVTLRCSPKSGHDTVSWYQQALGQGPQFIFQYYEEEERQRGNFPDRFSGHQFPNYSSELNVNALLLGDSALYLCASSTQGVLFNTEAFFGQGTRLTVV.

The V gene is TRBV29-1, the J gene TRBJ2-7; 8 nucleotides match TRBD1. Germline-derived CDR1 and CDR2 are SQVTM and ANQGSEA. This CDR3 is 18 amino acids long. V was clipped by 2 bases and J by 1 base; unmatched bases: 16. The CDR3 nucleotides are TGCAGCGTTGAATCGGGACTCCCAGGACAGGGTGTGTCCTACGAGCAGTACTTC. Translated, it gives CSVESGLPGQGVSYEQYF.

V gene TRBV2 combines with J gene TRBJ2-1; D gene uncertain. The CDR3 contains 11 residues. Germline CDR1 and CDR2: SNHLY and FYNNEI. Trimming stripped 8 bases from V and 12 bases from J, with 14 bases between. CDR3 coding DNA: TGTGCCAGCCCGACACAGAGAACGCAGTTCTTC. Translation gives CASPTQRTQFF.

The chain couples TRBV29-1 to TRBJ2-6; D remains unclear. CDR1 is SQVTM, CDR2 ANQGSEA, per germline. With 3 bases removed from V and 0 bases from J, the gap between germline ends came to 6 bases. The CDR3 covers 14 residues. The CDR3 loop is CSVDSGSGANVLTF. In DNA, the CDR3 is TGCAGCGTTGATTCCGGCTCTGGGGCCAACGTCCTGACTTTC. Combining the CDR3 with reference TRBV29-1 and TRBJ2-6 gives the whole variable domain SAVISQKPSRDICQRGTSLTIQCQVDSQVTMMFWYRQQPGQSLTLIATANQGSEATYESGFVIDKFPISRPNLTFSTLTVSNMSPEDSSIYLCSVDSGSGANVLTFGAGSRLTVL.

This chain connects TRBV29-1 to TRBJ2-7; 7 positions agree with TRBD1. In germline, CDR1 is SQVTM, CDR2 ANQGSEA. V shed 6 bases and J 2 bases; nucleotides not matched to a gene: 7. This CDR3 comprises 13 residues. The DNA of the CDR3 is TGCAGCGTCATGACAGGGTCCACCTACGAGCAGTACTTC. Protein sequence: CSVMTGSTYEQYF.

This sequence joins TRBV7-6 and TRBJ2-3; TRBD2 matches at 7 bases. The CDR3 contains 14 residues. From germline, CDR1 is SGHVS and CDR2 FNYEAQ. V gave up 4 bases and J gave up 1 base; unmatched junction bases: 2. The CDR3 DNA is TGTGCCAGCAGCTCAACTAGCGGCACAGATACGCAGTATTTT. Translated: CASSSTSGTDTQYF.

The chain is built from TRBV29-1 and TRBJ2-7; 9 positions agree with TRBD1. The germline CDR1 and CDR2 sequences are SQVTM and ANQGSEA. The CDR3 runs 13 residues. J gave up 1 base and V 5 bases, and 3 bases lay outside the gene matches. The CDR3 DNA is TGCAGCGTTCCGGGACAGGGATCCTACGAGCAGTACTTC. This translates into CSVPGQGSYEQYF.

The V and J genes are TRBV29-1 and TRBJ2-3, with 10 bases that match TRBD2. This CDR3 spans 17 amino acids. Germline V gene sequence: CDR1 SQVTM, CDR2 ANQGSEA. Germline trimming cut 2 bases from V and 4 bases from J; bases unmatched to any gene: 12. CDR3 sequence reads: CSVEWGTLAGDSDTQYF. The CDR3 DNA sequence: TGCAGCGTTGAATGGGGGACCCTAGCGGGAGATTCAGATACGCAGTATTTT.

This chain joins TRBV11-2 and TRBJ2-7, with 8 nucleotides matching TRBD1. The CDR3 sequence is 15 residues long. The germline CDR1 and CDR2 sequences are SGHAT and FQNNGV. The J segment lost 4 bases and the V segment lost 5 bases, leaving 10 bases of the junction unmatched. The CDR3 reads CASSRGQGSGYEQYF. The CDR3 region has the DNA TGTGCCAGCAGCCGCGGACAGGGCTCGGGGTACGAGCAGTACTTC.

The chain uses TRBV7-9 and TRBJ2-7; the D is unclear. This CDR3 has 13 residues. Germline V gene lookup returns CDR1 SEHNR and CDR2 FQNEAQ (reference sequence). Trimming removed 0 bases from V and 3 bases from J, with 6 bases in between. The CDR3 DNA follows: TGTGCCAGCAGCTTAGCTGGGAACTACGAGCAGTACTTC. Encoded protein: CASSLAGNYEQYF.

This chain links TRBV6-6 with TRBJ2-1; TRBD2 agrees at 9 bases. Germline V gene lookup returns CDR1 MNHNY and CDR2 SVGAGI (reference sequence). V lost 1 base and J lost 15; bases outside the gene matches: 7. This CDR3 comprises 13 residues. CDR3 nucleotide sequence: TGTGCCAGCAGTTACTTTGCTAGCGGGGTCCTGTTCTTC. Protein: CASSYFASGVLFF.

This chain connects TRBV15 to TRBJ2-2; 10 bases fit TRBD2. CDR3 length: 14 amino acids. The V and J ends lost 6 bases and 6 bases, in that order; junction bases with no gene match: 4. Germline-derived CDR1 and CDR2 are LNHNV and YYDKDF (reference sequence). CDR3: CATRSSGSAGELFF. CDR3 coding DNA: TGTGCCACCAGGTCTAGCGGGAGCGCCGGGGAGCTGTTTTTT.